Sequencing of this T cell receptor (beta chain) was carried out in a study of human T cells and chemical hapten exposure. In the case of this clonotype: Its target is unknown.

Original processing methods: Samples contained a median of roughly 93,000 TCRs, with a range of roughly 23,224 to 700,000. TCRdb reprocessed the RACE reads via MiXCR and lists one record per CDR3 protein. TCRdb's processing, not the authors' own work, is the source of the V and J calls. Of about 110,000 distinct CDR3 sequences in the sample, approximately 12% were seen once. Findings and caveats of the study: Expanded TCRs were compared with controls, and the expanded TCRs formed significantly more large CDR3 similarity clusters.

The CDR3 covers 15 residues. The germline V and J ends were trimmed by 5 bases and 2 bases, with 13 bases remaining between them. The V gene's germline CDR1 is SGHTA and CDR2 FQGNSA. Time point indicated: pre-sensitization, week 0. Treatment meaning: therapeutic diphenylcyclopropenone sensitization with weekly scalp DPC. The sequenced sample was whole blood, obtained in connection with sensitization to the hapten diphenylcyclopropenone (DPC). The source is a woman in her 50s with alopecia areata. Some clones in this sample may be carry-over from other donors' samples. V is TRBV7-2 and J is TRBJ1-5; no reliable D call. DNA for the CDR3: TGTGCCAGCAGCCCTCGAAGAGGCGGCAATCAGCCCCAGCATTTT. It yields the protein CASSPRRGGNQPQHF.